This T cell receptor beta chain was found in a study of blood T cell repertoires in COVID-19. Study summary: The United States, Italy and Spain supplied acute and convalescent COVID-19 samples. PBMCs, B-cell-depleted T cells, or T cells provided the cDNA or gDNA that made up the material.

The CDR3 contains 16 residues. Trimming took 0 bases from V and 5 from J; bases not matched to a gene: 11. Germline values: CDR1 GTSNPN, CDR2 SVGIG (reference sequence). Under the authors' procedure: How many nucleated cells were present was estimated from reference gene primer amplification. Only in-frame clones appear in the TCRdb table, and some are missing; sequencing was by immunoSEQ multiplex PCR. V and J calls and clone size come straight from that table; D and trimming were deduced from the DNA. The repertoire includes some 60,000 clones, approximately 80% of them detected once, and around 32% sits in the top ten.

The J gene is TRBJ2-5, the V gene TRBV30; 8 nucleotides align to TRBD2. The receptor was derived from a human donor in a cohort sampled during active COVID-19. The specimen was peripheral blood. CDR3 sequence: CAWSVLPGGAGETQYF. Written as DNA, the CDR3 is TGTGCCTGGAGTGTACTACCCGGGGGGGCCGGGGAGACCCAGTACTTC.